This T cell receptor (beta chain) was profiled in a study of brain T cells in children with intractable seizures. Study-wide results and caveats: Patients' HCMV serostatus was unknown; virus specificity rests on CDR3 similarity alone. Pre- and post-surgery blood differed in depth, so pre-surgery absences may be undersampling.

On this clone itself: Its antigen is undetermined.

Sequencing was performed with immunoSEQ multiplex PCR; in TCRdb, only in-frame clones are kept and a portion is missing. The sample records roughly 80,000 clones, 91% being singletons. The sequenced cases were selected for having the highest brain T cell transcript signatures. Before surgery, patients took at least one anti-epileptic drug. The sequence was obtained from a girl aged 2-15 years with Rasmussen encephalitis and intractable seizures. The material was peripheral blood, obtained at surgery.

This CDR3 is CASSLLPNNSPLHF. The CDR3 DNA is TGTGCCAGCAGCTTGTTACCGAATAATTCACCCCTCCACTTT. J is TRBJ1-6 and V is TRBV7-9; D unresolved. Trimming took off 3 bases at V and 5 bases at J, with 8 bases between the two ends. Germline CDR1 SEHNR, CDR2 FQNEAQ (reference sequence). The CDR3 length is 14 residues.